This is a list of T cell receptor beta chains from one sample in a study of somatic mutations in cytotoxic T cells in rheumatoid arthritis. Assay used: immunoSEQ multiplex PCR; TCRdb lists only in-frame clones, some missing. The table shows 20,000 to 25,000 clones, with just under 80% occurring only once. The sequenced material came from CD8+ T cells sorted from blood. The receptors come from an adult with rheumatoid arthritis. Both conserved end residues are part of each CDR3. D genes are given only for firm matches. The listing skips clone size in some rows; elsewhere it reads once, few, many or a size class.

CDR3aa	CDR3nt	abundance	v_gene	j_gene	d_gene
CASSPLADYYNEQFF	TGTGCCAGCTCACCGCTAGCGGATTACTACAATGAGCAGTTCTTC	.	TRBV18	TRBJ2-1	TRBD2
CASSLGFGAYEQYF	TGTGCCAGCAGCCTCGGGTTTGGAGCCTACGAGCAGTACTTC	once	TRBV7-2	TRBJ2-7	.
CAVGGPTEAFF	TGTGCCGTAGGGGGTCCCACTGAAGCTTTCTTT	.	TRBV6-1	TRBJ1-1	.
CASSVEGYEQFF	TGTGCCAGCAGCGTAGAAGGCTATGAGCAGTTCTTC	.	TRBV9	TRBJ2-1	.
CASGLEGDTYTGELFF	TGTGCTAGTGGTTTGGAAGGGGACACCTACACCGGGGAGCTGTTTTTT	.	TRBV12-5	TRBJ2-2	.
CASSLSHNEQFF	TGTGCCAGCAGCTTATCTCACAATGAGCAGTTCTTC	.	TRBV7-9	TRBJ2-1	.
CASSETGMFTEAFF	TGTGCCAGCAGTGAAACGGGTATGTTCACTGAAGCTTTCTTT	.	TRBV6-4	TRBJ1-1	.
CASSSDSYEQYF	TGTGCCAGCAGTTCCGACTCCTACGAGCAGTACTTC	few	TRBV6-6	TRBJ2-7	.
CASSLRQGWVYNEQFF	TGTGCCAGCAGTCTAAGACAGGGCTGGGTCTACAATGAGCAGTTCTTC	.	TRBV27	TRBJ2-1	TRBD1
CSARWGGMQFF	TGCAGTGCTAGGTGGGGGGGAATGCAGTTCTTC	medium-sized	TRBV20-1	TRBJ2-1	TRBD2
CASSVRSGPDGEQYF	TGTGCCAGCAGCGTCAGGTCTGGACCGGATGGTGAGCAGTACTTC	.	TRBV5-4	TRBJ2-7	.
CASSPRGTSGGLDTQYF	TGTGCCAGCAGTCCCCGCGGGACTAGCGGGGGGCTAGATACGCAGTATTTT	.	TRBV5-5	TRBJ2-3	TRBD2
CSAPGGRAFF	TGCAGTGCGCCAGGGGGACGTGCTTTCTTT	.	TRBV20-1	TRBJ1-1	TRBD1
CSVEGGLAGTIDTQYF	TGCAGCGTCGAAGGGGGACTAGCGGGGACTATAGATACGCAGTATTTT	once	TRBV29-1	TRBJ2-3	TRBD2
CASSPEIHEQFF	TGTGCCAGCAGCCCCGAAATCCATGAGCAGTTCTTC	.	TRBV7-2	TRBJ2-1	.
CASSLTGEKLFF	TGTGCCAGCAGCTTGACAGGGGAAAAACTGTTTTTT	.	TRBV5-4	TRBJ1-4	.
CASSLLGFSGAYNEQFF	TGTGCCAGCAGTTTATTAGGTTTTAGCGGGGCGTACAATGAGCAGTTCTTC	.	TRBV27	TRBJ2-1	TRBD2
CASSTAGYSTDTQYF	TGTGCCAGCAGCACCGCAGGGTATTCTACAGATACGCAGTATTTT	once	TRBV11-2	TRBJ2-3	.
CASSRGTSGRIGELFF	TGTGCCAGCAGCAGGGGGACTAGCGGGAGAATCGGGGAGCTGTTTTTT	.	TRBV5-6	TRBJ2-2	TRBD2
CASSSRTQSDTHTQYF	TGTGCCAGCAGCTCCCGGACCCAATCTGACACACATACGCAGTATTTT	once	TRBV5-4	TRBJ2-3	.
CASSPQGAWVNEQFF	TGTGCCAGCAGCCCACAGGGGGCTTGGGTAAATGAGCAGTTCTTC	.	TRBV7-2	TRBJ2-1	TRBD1
CASRTGTGYYGYTF	TGTGCCAGTAGAACCGGGACAGGGTACTATGGCTACACCTTC	.	TRBV19	TRBJ1-2	TRBD1
CASSYTWGPGTENTEAFF	TGTGCCAGCAGCTACACGTGGGGCCCGGGGACAGAGAACACTGAAGCTTTCTTT	.	TRBV11-2	TRBJ1-1	TRBD1
CAIRTLAGDSYNEQFF	TGTGCCATCAGGACCCTAGCGGGGGACTCCTACAATGAGCAGTTCTTC	.	TRBV10-3	TRBJ2-1	TRBD2
CASSNLAGHNEQFF	TGTGCCAGCAGCAACCTAGCGGGACACAATGAGCAGTTCTTC	few	TRBV7-3	TRBJ2-1	TRBD2
CASRLTGDQPQHF	TGTGCCAGCAGACTGACAGGGGATCAGCCCCAGCATTTT	few	TRBV27	TRBJ1-5	TRBD1
CSVPRGAVTGELFF	TGCAGCGTCCCGCGGGGGGCCGTAACCGGGGAGCTGTTTTTT	.	TRBV29-1	TRBJ2-2	TRBD2
CASSPPEGQGVLDTQYF	TGTGCCAGCAGCCCCCCGGAGGGACAGGGGGTTTTGGATACGCAGTATTTT	.	TRBV7-9	TRBJ2-3	TRBD1
CASSMRLDNTGELFF	TGTGCCAGTAGTATGAGATTAGACAACACCGGGGAGCTGTTTTTT	once	TRBV19	TRBJ2-2	.
CASKGARSGNTIYF	TGTGCCAGCAAAGGGGCACGATCTGGAAACACCATATATTTT	.	TRBV7-9	TRBJ1-3	.
CSVPPDGGFYNEQFF	TGCAGCGTTCCCCCGGATGGGGGCTTCTACAATGAGCAGTTCTTC	.	TRBV29-1	TRBJ2-1	.
CASSHFQGNTEAFF	TGTGCCAGCAGCCACTTTCAAGGGAACACTGAAGCTTTCTTT	few	TRBV14	TRBJ1-1	.
CASSEGSRSTDTQYF	TGTGCCAGCAGTGAAGGTTCCAGAAGCACAGATACGCAGTATTTT	.	TRBV6-1	TRBJ2-3	.
CASSLLGLAGISYNEQFF	TGTGCCAGCAGTTTATTGGGACTAGCGGGAATCTCCTACAATGAGCAGTTCTTC	.	TRBV27	TRBJ2-1	TRBD2
CASSWVGDTQYF	TGTGCCAGCAGCTGGGTGGGGGATACGCAGTATTTT	.	TRBV7-9	TRBJ2-3	.
CASTPPDRSEGYTF	TGTGCCAGCACCCCACCGGACAGGTCGGAAGGCTACACCTTC	.	TRBV25-1	TRBJ1-2	TRBD1
CATSRDRGVMGGQPQHF	TGTGCCACCAGCAGAGACCGGGGGGTAATGGGCGGTCAGCCCCAGCATTTT	.	TRBV15	TRBJ1-5	.
CASSDGGPTDTQYF	TGTGCCAGCAGTGACGGGGGGCCCACAGATACGCAGTATTTT	once	TRBV6-4	TRBJ2-3	.
CASSPLEENIQYF	TGTGCCAGTAGCCCTTTAGAGGAAAACATTCAGTACTTC	few	TRBV19	TRBJ2-4	.